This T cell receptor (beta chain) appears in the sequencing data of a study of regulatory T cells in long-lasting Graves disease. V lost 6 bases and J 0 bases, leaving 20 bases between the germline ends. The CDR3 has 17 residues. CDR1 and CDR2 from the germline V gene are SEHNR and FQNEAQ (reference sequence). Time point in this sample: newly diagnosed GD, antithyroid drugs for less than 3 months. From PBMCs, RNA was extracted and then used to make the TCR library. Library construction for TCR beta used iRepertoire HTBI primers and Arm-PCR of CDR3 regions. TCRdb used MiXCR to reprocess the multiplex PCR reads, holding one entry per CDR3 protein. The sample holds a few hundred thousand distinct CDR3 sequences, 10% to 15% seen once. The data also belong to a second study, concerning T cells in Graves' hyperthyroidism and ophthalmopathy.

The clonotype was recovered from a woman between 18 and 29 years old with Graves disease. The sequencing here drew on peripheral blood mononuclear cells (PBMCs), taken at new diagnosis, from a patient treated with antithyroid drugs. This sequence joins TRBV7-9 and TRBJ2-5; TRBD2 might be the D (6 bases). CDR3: CASRGGSGGSHQETQYF. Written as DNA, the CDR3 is TGTGCCAGCAGGGGGGGATCCGGGGGATCACACCAAGAGACCCAGTACTTC.